The sequence of this T cell receptor beta chain was determined in a study of T cells in Graves' hyperthyroidism and ophthalmopathy. Overall study context: The blood sample was taken at first diagnosis, before treatment began.

This clonotype was observed a few times. Germline CDR1 is SNHLY and CDR2 is FYNNEI. The V end was cut by 1 base, the J end by 9 bases, with 13 bases between. There are 14 residues in the CDR3. From RNA transcripts, TCR beta CDR3 regions were amplified. RT-PCR in the first round (using the HTBI primer set) targeted the TCR CDR3. Each CDR3 protein gets one entry after TCRdb re-called the multiplex PCR reads with MiXCR. Seen here are around 350,000 distinct CDR3 sequences, 14% observed once, and the top ten hold about 19%. The sequence was collected from a woman under 40 with Graves' ophthalmopathy. The chain is built from TRBV2 and TRBJ1-5; D is unresolved. The source material was blood. The CDR3 bases are TGTGCCAGCAGTGAAGAGCCTATGGACGGGCCCCAGCATTTT. It encodes CASSEEPMDGPQHF.